This TCR beta chain was observed in a study of early T cells in non-severe SARS-CoV-2 infection. Study-wide points: Lookups in VDJdb leaned toward anti-spike CD8 responses and missed private and CD4 specificities.

In TCRdb, the 5' RACE reads were re-called with MiXCR into one record per CDR3 protein. The data hold 27,000 or so distinct CDR3 sequences, with 3.9% observed a single time. Many counts were recorded for this clonotype. No antigen is known for it. The germline gives CDR1 SGHRS, CDR2 YFSETQ. The CDR3 is 15 amino acids. Trimming stripped 5 bases from V and 5 bases from J, with 14 bases between. The chain links TRBV5-1 to TRBJ1-6, with D maybe TRBD1 (6 bases). The sample consisted of whole blood. This receptor was identified in an adult who was a healthcare worker with PCR-confirmed SARS-CoV-2 infection or an uninfected control (not recorded which). The CDR3 sequence is CASSVGTTDNSPLHF. DNA of the CDR3: TGCGCCAGCAGTGTGGGGACAACCGATAATTCACCCCTCCACTTT.